These 14 T cell receptor beta chains were all obtained from the same sample, sequenced in a study of shared clonotypes between healthy human individuals. Sequencing used immunoSEQ multiplex PCR; TCRdb keeps in-frame clones, though not all of them. The sample consists of 2 million or so clones, over 85% of them appearing once. Sequences were obtained from naive CD4+ T cells sorted from blood. Subset of the sample: CD45RA+ positively selected. Every receptor here comes from a man younger than 35 in good health.

The chain links TRBV30 to TRBJ2-5; tentative D call: TRBD2 (5 bases). CDR1 and CDR2 from the germline V gene are GTSNPN and SVGIG (reference sequence). The CDR3 is 12 amino acids. The V gene lost 2 bases and the J gene lost 4 bases, with 8 bases spanning the gap. The CDR3 protein is CAWSSAGETQYF. Written as DNA, the CDR3 is TGTGCCTGGAGTTCGGCGGGAGAGACCCAGTACTTC.

V gene TRBV15 combines with J gene TRBJ2-2; TRBD2 might be the D (6 bases). V lost 8 bases and J lost 1, with 14 bases in between. The CDR3 has 15 amino acids. Germline lookup yields CDR1 LNHNV and CDR2 YYDKDF (reference sequence). CDR3 in DNA: TGTGCCACCGAGAGGGGCGGGGAGAACACCGGGGAGCTGTTTTTT. This sequence encodes CATERGGENTGELFF.

This chain joins TRBV19 and TRBJ2-7; perhaps TRBD2 as D (5 bases). The V gene lost 3 bases and the J gene lost 3 bases, with 12 bases spanning the gap. This CDR3 comprises 14 residues. Germline CDR1 LNHDA, CDR2 SQIVND (reference sequence). In DNA, the CDR3 is TGTGCCAGTAGTATGGCTGGGAGCGGCTACGAGCAGTACTTC. Its translation: CASSMAGSGYEQYF.

V usage is TRBV7-9 and J usage is TRBJ2-7, with D perhaps TRBD2 (6 bases). This CDR3 is built from 17 residues. V lost 1 base and J lost 2, with 18 bases in between. CDR1 SEHNR and CDR2 FQNEAQ come from the germline V gene (reference sequence). CDR3 coding DNA: TGTGCCAGCAGCTTAGGCGTTGGAGGGAGTCTGACCTACGAGCAGTACTTC. Amino acids: CASSLGVGGSLTYEQYF. Using reference TRBV7-9 and TRBJ2-7 for the parts outside the CDR3, the full variable domain is DTGVSQNPRHKITKRGQNVTFRCDPISEHNRLYWYRQTLGQGPEFLTYFQNEAQLEKSRLLSDRFSAERPKGSFSTLEIQRTEQGDSAMYLCASSLGVGGSLTYEQYFGPGTRLTVT.

The genes are TRBV9 and TRBJ1-4; 7 positions agree with TRBD1. V shed 0 bases, J shed 3 bases, and the junction held 2 bases outside the gene matches. There are 15 residues in the CDR3. Germline loops: CDR1 SGDLS, CDR2 YYNGEE. The CDR3 DNA reads as TGTGCCAGCAGCGTAGAGGGGGCGTCTAATGAAAAACTGTTTTTT. Translation gives CASSVEGASNEKLFF.

With regard to this clone: A clone one base away is much larger, so this may be a read error. Additional DNA sequences in this sample encode the identical CDR3. The chain has TRBV6-5 and TRBJ1-2; D is unclear. This CDR3 has 13 residues. Germline assignment: CDR1 MNHEY and CDR2 SVGAGI. Trimming pared 0 bases from V and 1 base from J, leaving 3 bases between. In DNA, the CDR3 is TGTGCCAGCAGTTACTCGTATAACTATGGCTACACCTTC. It specifies CASSYSYNYGYTF.

The chain recombines TRBV7-8 with TRBJ2-7; D might be TRBD2 (5 bases). The CDR3 is 15 residues long. Germline V gene sequence: CDR1 SGHVS, CDR2 FQNEAQ. V shed 0 bases and J shed 4 bases, with 13 bases lying between them. The CDR3 reads CASSLAIAGGYEQYF. The CDR3 DNA sequence: TGTGCCAGCAGCTTAGCGATTGCAGGCGGGTACGAGCAGTACTTC.

J is TRBJ1-5 and V is TRBV29-1; the D gene is possibly TRBD1 (6 bases). The CDR3 spans 13 residues. The V and J ends lost 6 bases and 6 bases respectively, with 15 bases between them. Germline CDR1 SQVTM, CDR2 ANQGSEA. CDR3 sequence reads: CSVRDQGFQPQHF. CDR3 nucleotide sequence: TGCAGCGTCCGTGACCAGGGGTTTCAGCCCCAGCATTTT.

About this clone itself: An end of the junction does not agree with germline; a read error may underlie this. The chain employs TRBV7-7 and TRBJ2-3; 13 nucleotides align to TRBD2. Germline CDR1 and CDR2: SSHAT and FNYEAQ (reference sequence). The CDR3 has 15 residues. The CDR3 DNA follows: TGTGCTAGCAGCTCCGGGACTAGCGGGGCAGATACGCAGTATTTT. Translation gives CASSSGTSGADTQYF. Filled out from reference TRBV7-7 and TRBJ2-3, the complete variable domain reads GAGVSQSPRYKVTKRGQDVTLRCDPISSHATLYWYQQALGQGPEFLTYFNYEAQPDKSGLPSDRFSAERPEGSISTLTIQRTEQRDSAMYRCASSSGTSGADTQYFGPGTRLTVL.

This chain joins TRBV30 and TRBJ1-2; D gene unclear. V gave up 1 base and J gave up 5 bases, with 11 bases separating them. This CDR3 has 13 residues. Germline-derived CDR1 and CDR2 are GTSNPN and SVGIG (reference sequence). CDR3 region: CAWSARLNYGYTF. CDR3 in DNA: TGTGCCTGGAGTGCCCGCCTGAATTATGGCTACACCTTC.

This chain links TRBV29-1 with TRBJ2-7; TRBD1 is a possible D gene (5 bases). The germline V gene has CDR1 SQVTM and CDR2 ANQGSEA. The CDR3 loop spans 15 amino acids. The V and J ends lost 5 bases and 3 bases respectively, with 20 bases between them. The CDR3 sequence is CSVHSGLWGFYEQYF. The DNA for the CDR3 is TGCAGCGTTCACTCGGGCCTCTGGGGCTTCTACGAGCAGTACTTC.

This clone was observed many times. The same CDR3 can be traced to other DNA sequences in this sample. The chain links TRBV6-5 to TRBJ1-2, with 9 positions matching TRBD1. The V segment lost 6 bases and the J segment 3 bases; nucleotides outside the gene matches: 2. The CDR3 length is 13 residues. CDR1 MNHEY and CDR2 SVGAGI come from the germline V gene. The CDR3 coding sequence is TGTGCCAGCAGCCGACAGGGGGACTATGGCTACACCTTC. Amino acids: CASSRQGDYGYTF.

The genes are TRBV5-1 and TRBJ1-3; 8 nucleotides align to TRBD1. V lost 4 bases and J lost 4; bases outside the gene matches: 1. The CDR3 covers 13 residues. Germline V gives CDR1 SGHRS, CDR2 YFSETQ. The CDR3 protein is CASSRTGGNTIYF. The CDR3 nucleotides read TGCGCCAGCAGCCGGACAGGGGGAAACACCATATATTTT.

V is TRBV5-8 and J is TRBJ1-2; TRBD1 aligns across 8 bases. Germline values: CDR1 SGHTS, CDR2 YDEGEE. Germline trimming cut 4 bases from V and 3 bases from J; bases unmatched to any gene: 11. This CDR3 contains 16 residues. The CDR3 protein is CASSLYGQGLDYGYTF. CDR3 coding DNA: TGTGCCAGCAGCCTGTACGGACAGGGTTTGGACTATGGCTACACCTTC.